This T cell receptor beta chain came from a study of follicular helper T cells after annual influenza vaccination. Trimming removed 5 bases at V and 6 bases at J, with 13 bases between. The CDR3 has 13 amino acids. Germline V CDR1 and CDR2: MDHEN, SYDVKM. Produced via immunoSEQ multiplex PCR; TCRdb's table is partial and in-frame only. The table lists some 8,300 clones, around 86% of them singletons. This clone has only a few counts. Its antigen is unknown. Broader study findings: Change in circulating plasmablasts correlated with ICOS+CD38+ cTfh clonality change. Recurrent ICOS+CD38+ cTfh clonotypes included tetramer and AIM influenza-specific ones. Rare clonotypes were missed; only 10-20% of cells gave TCRB.

Time point denoted: 2015-2016 season, 7 days after influenza vaccination. Sorted cTfh were non-naive CD4+CXCR5+PD-1+, either ICOS+CD38+ or ICOS-CD38-. This receptor was taken from an adult who received the influenza vaccine. J is TRBJ1-2 and V is TRBV28; weak D call: TRBD1 (6 bases). The specimen was CXCR5+ CD38- circulating T follicular helper cells from blood, collected 7 days after influenza vaccination. Subset in this sample: circulating Tfh, non-naive CD4+CXCR5+PD-1+ (ICOS+CD38+ or ICOS-CD38-). The CDR3 bases are TGTGCCAGCAGTGAGGACAGTAGGGATGGCTACACCTTC. The encoded protein is CASSEDSRDGYTF.